The 14 T cell receptor beta chains in this list originate from one sample, sequenced in a study of T cells in Graves' hyperthyroidism and ophthalmopathy. Amplified TCR beta CDR3 regions derived from RNA transcripts. Initially, a first-round RT-PCR of the TCR CDR3 employed the HTBI primer set. TCRdb re-derived calls from the multiplex PCR reads in MiXCR, one entry per CDR3 protein. The table records roughly 280,000 distinct CDR3 sequences, about a sixth of them present only once. The sample consisted of blood. These receptor sequences come from a woman aged 60 to 75 with Graves' ophthalmopathy.

This clonotype was counted ten times or more. The rearrangement uses TRBV7-2 and TRBJ1-5; no firm D call. The germline gives CDR1 SGHTA, CDR2 FQGNSA. V lost 0 bases and J lost 2, with 5 bases in between. This CDR3 spans 14 amino acids. The CDR3 region is CASSLALGNQPQHF. Here the CDR3 DNA reads TGTGCCAGCAGCTTAGCACTGGGCAATCAGCCCCAGCATTTT.

This clonotype came up a few times. The rearrangement links TRBV25-1 to TRBJ1-4; 11 bases line up with TRBD1. The CDR3 covers 16 residues. Germline lookup yields CDR1 MGHDK and CDR2 SYGVNS. V shed 2 bases, J shed 8 bases, and the junction held 7 bases outside the gene matches. The CDR3 DNA follows: TGTGCCAGCAGTGAAACAGGGACAGGGGGAAACGAAAAACTGTTTTTT. Its translation is CASSETGTGGNEKLFF.

The sample holds a few counts of this clonotype. The rearrangement links TRBV20-1 to TRBJ2-2; 8 bases fit TRBD2. The V and J ends lost 6 bases and 4 bases, in that order; junction bases with no gene match: 10. Germline V CDR1 and CDR2: DFQATT, SNEGSKA (reference sequence). This CDR3 is 15 amino acids long. The CDR3 loop reads CSAFAGGAGTGELFF. CDR3 nucleotide sequence: TGCAGTGCCTTCGCGGGGGGCGCGGGCACCGGGGAGCTGTTTTTT.

The V and J genes are TRBV29-1 and TRBJ2-7; unclear D gene. The CDR3 is 13 amino acids. Germline V gives CDR1 SQVTM, CDR2 ANQGSEA. The V and J ends lost 4 bases and 2 bases respectively, with 12 bases between them. The CDR3 protein is CSVVWAVAYEQYF. For the CDR3, the DNA is TGCAGCGTTGTTTGGGCCGTAGCCTACGAGCAGTACTTC.

In the case of this clonotype: With a much larger clone just one base away, this may be a read error. The gene calls are TRBV18 and TRBJ1-2, with unresolved D. This CDR3 has 15 amino acids. Germline V gene data show CDR1 as KGHSH and CDR2 as LQKENI. V lost 6 bases and J 0 bases, leaving 14 bases between the germline ends. The CDR3 loop reads CASSPVERANYGYTF. The CDR3 nucleotides read TGTGCCAGCTCCCCCGTTGAACGAGCTAACTATGGCTACACCTTC.

In this sample, this clonotype turned up a few times. This rearrangement joins TRBV18 to TRBJ1-4, with 7 positions matching TRBD1. This CDR3 has 15 residues. Trimming at V came to 2 bases and at J to 0 bases, leaving 0 bases not matched to a gene. Germline V gene lookup returns CDR1 KGHSH and CDR2 LQKENI. The CDR3 here is CASSPGQATNEKLFF. CDR3 nucleotide sequence: TGTGCCAGCTCACCAGGACAGGCAACTAATGAAAAACTGTTTTTT. The whole variable domain, filled in from reference TRBV18 and TRBJ1-4, reads NAGVMQNPRHLVRRRGQEARLRCSPMKGHSHVYWYRQLPEEGLKFMVYLQKENIIDESGMPKERFSAEFPKEGPSILRIQQVVRGDSAAYFCASSPGQATNEKLFFGSGTQLSVL.

There are a few counts of this clonotype. The chain recombines TRBV4-3 with TRBJ2-3; 13 positions agree with TRBD2. J gave up 6 bases and V 4 bases, and 10 bases lay outside the gene matches. The CDR3 contains 17 residues. Germline CDR1 LGHNA, CDR2 YSLEER. CDR3 region: CASSPRTSGSRGDTQYF. CDR3 bases: TGCGCCAGCAGCCCGCGGACTAGCGGGAGTCGGGGGGATACGCAGTATTTT.

This clonotype was counted between two and nine times. This chain's CDR3 is CASRPTGVPKNIQYF. The CDR3 DNA reads as TGTGCCAGCAGACCGACAGGGGTACCCAAAAACATTCAGTACTTC. The V and J genes are TRBV12-3 or TRBV12-4 and TRBJ2-4; 8 nucleotides match TRBD1. This CDR3 has 15 residues. V lost 6 bases, J lost 2 bases, and 6 bases stayed unmatched.

This clonotype was detected ten times or more. This chain uses TRBV5-1 with TRBJ2-7, with D hard to call. Germline CDR1 SGHRS, CDR2 YFSETQ. V was pared by 2 bases and J by 4 bases, with 10 bases between. The CDR3 has 13 amino acids. CDR3 sequence: CASSFGKGYEQYF. The DNA for the CDR3 is TGCGCCAGCAGCTTTGGAAAGGGTTACGAGCAGTACTTC. Full variable domain (remainder filled in from reference TRBV5-1 and TRBJ2-7): KAGVTQTPRYLIKTRGQQVTLSCSPISGHRSVSWYQQTPGQGLQFLFEYFSETQRNKGNFPGRFSGRQFSNSRSEMNVSTLELGDSALYLCASSFGKGYEQYFGPGTRLTVT.

This clonotype was observed at least ten times. The chain joins TRBV18 to TRBJ1-1, with 10 bases that match TRBD1. CDR1 and CDR2 from the germline V gene are KGHSH and LQKENI. The CDR3 spans 15 residues. The J segment lost 4 bases and the V segment lost 3 bases, leaving 5 bases of the junction unmatched. CDR3 DNA: TGTGCCAGCTCACCGTCCGGGACAGGGGCCACTGAAGCTTTCTTT. Translated, it gives CASSPSGTGATEAFF.

The rearrangement uses TRBV6-1 and TRBJ2-2; TRBD1 might be the D (6 bases). The J call may be faulty, since TRBJ1-1 better matches the DNA end. CDR3 length: 14 residues. Germline CDR1 and CDR2: MNHNS and SASEGT. CDR3 sequence reads: CASGYGTPEERAFF. The CDR3 DNA reads as TGTGCCAGCGGATATGGGACACCCGAAGAACGAGCTTTCTTT.

This clonotype was seen many times. This chain uses TRBV5-1 with TRBJ2-1; 7 bases agree with TRBD2. The CDR3 contains 18 residues. CDR1 is SGHRS and CDR2 is YFSETQ in the germline V gene. V trimming: 4 bases; J trimming: 5 bases; junction bases outside the gene matches: 18. CDR3 sequence: CASSALTPLAELNNEQFF. The CDR3 coding sequence is TGCGCCAGCAGCGCACTTACGCCCCTAGCGGAACTAAACAATGAGCAGTTCTTC.

This clonotype appeared a few times. This sequence joins TRBV6-2 or TRBV6-3 and TRBJ1-2; D call uncertain. Germline V CDR1 and CDR2: MNHEY, SVGEGT. The CDR3 totals 14 residues. With 8 bases removed from V and 6 bases from J, the gap between germline ends came to 19 bases. The CDR3 here is CASAQDWFQNGYTF. The DNA of the CDR3 is TGTGCCAGCGCCCAGGACTGGTTCCAAAATGGCTACACCTTC.

The genes are TRBV5-6 and TRBJ2-1; 7 bases map to TRBD1. Trimming cost V 4 bases and J 6 bases; bases outside gene matches: 16. The CDR3 contains 17 residues. Germline V lookup: CDR1 SGHDT, CDR2 YYEEEE. CDR3: CASSGWTGEGITNEQFF. In DNA form, the CDR3 reads TGTGCCAGCAGCGGATGGACAGGCGAGGGGATAACCAATGAGCAGTTCTTC.